The 8 T cell receptor beta chains reported below all come from one sample, sequenced in a study of blood T cells in healthy people across ages. Next came a second PCR, run for about 6 to 11 cycles, which used a sample-barcoded 5' primer along with a J-beta primer mix. Each CDR3 protein gets one entry after TCRdb re-called the 5' RACE reads with MiXCR. The data contain about 1 million distinct CDR3 sequences, more than 35% of them singletons. Sequencing was performed on blood. Source of these receptors: a woman in her sixties or seventies in good health.

The rearrangement links TRBV12-3 or TRBV12-4 to TRBJ1-1; the D is unclear. This CDR3 has 14 residues. V was shortened by 3 bases and J by 4 bases, with 12 bases between the two germline ends. The CDR3 reads CASSFAPRITEAFF. For the CDR3, the DNA is TGTGCCAGCAGTTTCGCTCCCAGAATCACTGAAGCTTTCTTT.

The rearrangement uses TRBV9 and TRBJ2-1, with TRBD2 identical over 11 bases. The V gene's germline CDR1 is SGDLS and CDR2 YYNGEE. This CDR3 region has 14 residues. The V and J ends lost 2 bases and 8 bases, in that order; junction bases with no gene match: 3. The CDR3 reads CASSVSGRADEQFF. DNA for the CDR3: TGTGCCAGCAGCGTTAGCGGGAGGGCCGATGAGCAGTTCTTC.

This sequence joins TRBV20-1 and TRBJ2-1; D unresolved. Germline CDR1 DFQATT, CDR2 SNEGSKA (reference sequence). CDR3 length: 16 amino acids. V was pared by 0 bases and J by 7 bases, with 19 bases between. CDR3 protein: CSARDSGARWVNEQFF. The CDR3 DNA is TGCAGTGCTAGAGACTCAGGAGCGCGGTGGGTAAATGAGCAGTTCTTC.

The sample holds many counts of this clonotype. This chain uses TRBV18 with TRBJ2-1, with TRBD1 as a possible D gene (5 bases). Trimming took off 0 bases at V and 7 bases at J, with 10 bases between the two ends. Germline V gives CDR1 KGHSH, CDR2 LQKENI. CDR3 size: 14 residues. CDR3 sequence reads: CASSPPQGRNEQFF. Here the CDR3 DNA reads TGTGCCAGCTCACCACCGCAGGGTCGGAATGAGCAGTTCTTC.

The J gene is TRBJ2-3, the V gene TRBV7-2; unclear D gene. Germline CDR1 SGHTA, CDR2 FQGNSA. V was trimmed by 6 bases and J by 3 bases, leaving 13 bases between them. This CDR3 spans 14 amino acids. CDR3 nucleotide sequence: TGTGCCAGCAGGCTTAGGGAATTGACAGATACGCAGTATTTT. Translation gives CASRLRELTDTQYF.

This clonotype has a handful of counts. The chain recombines TRBV20-1 with TRBJ2-5; 8 positions match TRBD2. V was clipped by 3 bases and J by 4 bases; unmatched bases: 7. Germline V gene sequence: CDR1 DFQATT, CDR2 SNEGSKA (reference sequence). The CDR3 length is 14 residues. In DNA form, the CDR3 reads TGCAGTGCTAGTCTGGTAGCGGGAAGAGAGACCCAGTACTTC. Translated: CSASLVAGRETQYF.

The chain employs TRBV11-2 and TRBJ2-5; D unclear. The J call may be faulty, since TRBJ2-7 better matches the DNA end. CDR3 length: 18 residues. From germline, CDR1 is SGHAT and CDR2 FQNNGV. CDR3 in DNA: TGTGCCAGCAGCTTCCCCTCTTCCTTAATTGCCGATGTAAACGAGCAGTACTTC. This gives the protein CASSFPSSLIADVNEQYF.

CDR3 DNA sequence: TGTGCCATCAAACAGGGCTCTGGGGCCAACGTCCTGACTTTC. This codes for CAIKQGSGANVLTF. This chain links TRBV6-5 with TRBJ2-6, with D tentatively TRBD1 (6 bases). There are 14 residues in the CDR3. CDR1 MNHEY and CDR2 SVGAGI come from the germline V gene. V lost 10 bases to trimming and J lost 0 bases, with 10 bases between them.